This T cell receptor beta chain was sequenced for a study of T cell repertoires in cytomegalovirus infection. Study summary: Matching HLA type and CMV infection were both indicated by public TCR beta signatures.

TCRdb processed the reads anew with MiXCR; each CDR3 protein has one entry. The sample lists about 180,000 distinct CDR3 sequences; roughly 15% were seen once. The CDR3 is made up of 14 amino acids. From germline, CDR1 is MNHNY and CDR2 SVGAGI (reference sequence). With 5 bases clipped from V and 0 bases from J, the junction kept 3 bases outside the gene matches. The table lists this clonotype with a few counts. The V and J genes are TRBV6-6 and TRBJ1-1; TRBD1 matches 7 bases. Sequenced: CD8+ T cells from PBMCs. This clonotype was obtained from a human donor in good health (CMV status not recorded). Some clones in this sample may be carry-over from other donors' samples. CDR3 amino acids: CASSMTGMNTEAFF. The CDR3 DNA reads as TGTGCCAGCAGTATGACAGGGATGAACACTGAAGCTTTCTTT.